The 10 T cell receptor beta chains given below trace back to one sample, sequenced in a study of CD8 T cells in Susac syndrome. Random-hexamer reverse transcription was applied to about 0.5 to 1 ug RNA. TCRdb itself ran the immunoSEQ multiplex PCR reads through MiXCR, one entry per CDR3 protein. The data contain 95,000 to 150,000 distinct CDR3 sequences, about 94% of them singletons. Sequences were obtained from CD8+ T cells from PBMCs. Receptors were obtained from a human donor with Susac syndrome.

This rearrangement joins TRBV6-2 or TRBV6-3 to TRBJ2-3; 11 nucleotides line up with TRBD2. CDR3 length: 15 residues. CDR1 is MNHEY, CDR2 SVGEGT, per germline. With V trimmed by 6 bases and J by 4 bases, 6 bases remained unmatched. The CDR3 region has the DNA TGTGCCAGCAGGTCTAGCGGGGGGCCCGCAGATACGCAGTATTTT. Translating gives CASRSSGGPADTQYF.

The rearrangement joins TRBV30 to TRBJ1-5; 8 nucleotides match TRBD1. This CDR3 spans 15 amino acids. V was clipped by 5 bases and J by 5 bases; unmatched bases: 11. Germline CDR1 reads GTSNPN; CDR2 reads SVGIG (reference sequence). CDR3 DNA: TGTGCCTGGGCATTGGGGGCAGGGGGCTATCAGCCCCAGCATTTT. Encoded protein: CAWALGAGGYQPQHF.

The sample holds one count of this clonotype. The chain is built from TRBV29-1 and TRBJ1-5, with 12 bases fitting TRBD1. Trimming at V came to 4 bases and at J to 10 bases, leaving 8 bases not matched to a gene. The CDR3 spans 14 residues. Per germline, CDR1 SQVTM and CDR2 ANQGSEA. This chain's CDR3 is CSVGGQGAGAPQHF. In nucleotides, the CDR3 is TGCAGCGTTGGGGGACAGGGGGCTGGAGCCCCCCAGCATTTT.

This rearrangement joins TRBV4-1 to TRBJ2-2, with D possibly matching TRBD2 (6 bases). Trimming removed 2 bases at V and 6 bases at J, with 13 bases between. The CDR3 length is 15 residues. Germline values: CDR1 MGHRA, CDR2 YSYEKL. The CDR3 loop reads CASSQQLARAGELFF. CDR3 DNA sequence: TGCGCCAGCAGCCAACAACTAGCCCGGGCCGGGGAGCTGTTTTTT.

The chain employs TRBV20-1 and TRBJ2-3; possible D gene TRBD1, 6 bases. Trimming took off 6 bases at V and 0 bases at J, with 16 bases between the two ends. The CDR3 is 15 amino acids. The germline CDR1 and CDR2 sequences are DFQATT and SNEGSKA (reference sequence). The CDR3 region has the DNA TGCAGTGCGGGTGAGGGGACATATAGCACAGATACGCAGTATTTT. This sequence encodes CSAGEGTYSTDTQYF.

The chain links TRBV9 to TRBJ2-7, with D possibly being TRBD1 or TRBD2 (5 bases each). CDR1 is SGDLS and CDR2 is YYNGEE in the germline V gene. The V end lost 0 bases, the J end lost 4 bases, and 14 bases lay between the germline ends. The CDR3 consists of 15 residues. The CDR3: CASSVDDGGLYEQYF. CDR3 coding DNA: TGTGCCAGCAGCGTAGATGATGGGGGTTTATACGAGCAGTACTTC.

The J gene is TRBJ2-1, the V gene TRBV2; D gene ambiguous. The V gene's germline CDR1 is SNHLY and CDR2 FYNNEI. V lost 2 bases to trimming and J lost 3 bases, with 5 bases between them. This CDR3 is built from 13 residues. The CDR3 here is CASSEFLYNEQFF. The CDR3 region has the DNA TGTGCCAGCAGTGAATTCCTCTACAATGAGCAGTTCTTC.

The genes are TRBV4-3 and TRBJ2-2; tentative D call: TRBD1 (6 bases). Per the germline V gene, CDR1 is LGHNA and CDR2 is YSLEER. This CDR3 contains 17 residues. Trimming pared 0 bases from V and 4 bases from J, leaving 15 bases between. Here the CDR3 reads CASSQDPAGAPTGELFF. The CDR3 DNA reads TGCGCCAGCAGCCAAGATCCGGCAGGGGCGCCCACCGGGGAGCTGTTTTTT.

This clonotype was counted a single time. This chain links TRBV12-3 or TRBV12-4 with TRBJ1-2; D unclear. The length of the CDR3 is 17 residues. V lost 2 bases and J 7 bases, leaving 23 bases between the germline ends. CDR3 in DNA: TGTGCCAGCAGTTTATCCCTGGGCCGAGCAGCAATCGGTGGCTACACCTTC. It translates to CASSLSLGRAAIGGYTF.

The CDR3 sequence is CSATGLAGGGSTDTQYF. CDR3 nucleotides: TGCAGTGCAACGGGACTAGCGGGGGGAGGAAGCACAGATACGCAGTATTTT. The rearrangement joins TRBV20-1 to TRBJ2-3, with 15 bases fitting TRBD2. Unmatched junction bases numbered 7, after V lost 6 bases and J lost 0 bases. Germline V gene lookup returns CDR1 DFQATT and CDR2 SNEGSKA (reference sequence). The CDR3 extends over 17 amino acids.